This is a list of T cell receptor beta chains from one sample in a study of blood T cell repertoires in COVID-19. Here immunoSEQ multiplex PCR was the method, and the copy in TCRdb shows in-frame clones only, minus some. Among 110,000 to 150,000 clones listed, approximately 80% were seen once. The sequenced material came from peripheral blood. These receptors were collected from a man aged 65 to 79 who had recovered from COVID-19. CDR3s include the opening cysteine and the closing phenylalanine or tryptophan. The D gene is left open where the match is weak. Expanded clones are given a class, and other clones once, few, many or no size at all.

D | J | V | size | DNA | CDR3
TRBD1 | TRBJ1-3 | TRBV27 | - | TGTGCCAGCAGCCAACGGACAGGGGCCTCTGGAAACACCATATATTTT | CASSQRTGASGNTIYF
TRBD2 | TRBJ2-1 | TRBV19 | - | TGTGCCAGTAGTATGGGGCGGTCCCGGACTAGCGGGATATACAATGAGCAGTTCTTC | CASSMGRSRTSGIYNEQFF
- | TRBJ2-1 | TRBV2 | - | TGTGCCAGCAGGAGGGGGGGGAACAATGAGCAGTTCTTC | CASRRGGNNEQFF
- | TRBJ2-7 | TRBV19 | - | TGTGCCAGTAGAAATCTATACGAGCAGTACTTC | CASRNLYEQYF
TRBD1 | TRBJ1-4 | TRBV6-1 | - | TGTGCCAGCAGTGAAGCCGGACAGGCGGATGAAAAACTGTTTTTT | CASSEAGQADEKLFF
TRBD2 | TRBJ2-7 | TRBV7-2 | - | TGTGCCAGCAGCTCCCTCGGGGGGAGGCCGTCCCACGAGCAGTACTTC | CASSSLGGRPSHEQYF
- | TRBJ2-7 | TRBV7-9 | - | TGTGCCAGCAGCTTAGACACCTACGAGCAGTACTTC | CASSLDTYEQYF
- | TRBJ2-1 | TRBV7-2 | - | TGTGCCAGCAGCGTGACAGACTACAATGAGCAGTTCTTC | CASSVTDYNEQFF
TRBD2 | TRBJ2-3 | TRBV11-2 | few | TGTGCCAGCAGCCTAACACGACTAGCGGATACAGATACGCAGTATTTT | CASSLTRLADTDTQYF
- | TRBJ2-6 | TRBV9 | - | TGTGCCAGCAGCCCCGGAGGAGGGGGGGCCAACGTCCTGACTTTC | CASSPGGGGANVLTF
- | TRBJ1-1 | TRBV6-4 | - | TGTGCCAGCAGTGACTCGACGGGGGGCGGCCGGCGGGCTTTCTTT | CASSDSTGGGRRAFF
- | TRBJ1-6 | TRBV27 | - | TGTGCCAGCAGTTTATACGGCCGGGGGAATTCACCCCTCCACTTT | CASSLYGRGNSPLHF
TRBD2 | TRBJ2-7 | TRBV5-1 | - | TGCGCCAGCAGCTTGGAAGCGGGAGGGATCTACGAGCAGTACTTC | CASSLEAGGIYEQYF
TRBD2 | TRBJ2-2 | TRBV2 | once | TGTGCCAGCAGTATAGCGGGAGGCCCCGGGGAGCTGTTTTTT | CASSIAGGPGELFF
TRBD1 | TRBJ2-7 | TRBV6-6 | - | TGTGCCAGCAGTTACTCTGACAGGGGGGACGAGCAGTACTTC | CASSYSDRGDEQYF
- | TRBJ2-7 | TRBV12-3/TRBV12-4 | - | TGTGCCAGCTCTGGACTTTCTTCCTACGAGCAGTACTTC | CASSGLSSYEQYF
- | TRBJ2-7 | TRBV6-5 | - | TGTGCCAGCAGTTACCCCTGGGGAGCGGACCACTACGAGCAGTACTTC | CASSYPWGADHYEQYF
- | TRBJ2-7 | TRBV9 | - | TGTGCCAGCAGCGTAGATGACTACTACGAGCAGTACTTC | CASSVDDYYEQYF
- | TRBJ1-2 | TRBV5-6 | - | TGTGCCAGTGCGGGCCTTTATGGCTACACCTTC | CASAGLYGYTF
- | TRBJ2-1 | TRBV4-1 | - | TGCGCCAGCAGCCTAGCGCCTAGCAAGTACAATGAGCAGTTCTTC | CASSLAPSKYNEQFF
TRBD1 | TRBJ2-5 | TRBV7-2 | - | TGTGCCAGCAGCCTCCTCGGGACAGTTCAAGAGACCCAGTACTTC | CASSLLGTVQETQYF
- | TRBJ1-1 | TRBV28 | few | TGTGCCAGCAGCCGAGACAGAGCCCGCACTGAAGCTTTCTTT | CASSRDRARTEAFF
TRBD2 | TRBJ2-7 | TRBV6-5 | - | TGTGCCAGTTCATTAGCGGGAGGGCGCCACGAGCAGTACTTC | CASSLAGGRHEQYF
TRBD2 | TRBJ2-1 | TRBV5-1 | - | TGCGCCAGCAGTTATCTAGCGGGAGGGCCTTCGCATGCAAATGAGCAGTTCTTC | CASSYLAGGPSHANEQFF
TRBD1 | TRBJ1-1 | TRBV7-9 | - | TGTGCCAGCAGCTTAGCCTCAGGGGGCTTTGAAGCTTTCTTT | CASSLASGGFEAFF
- | TRBJ2-3 | TRBV3-1/TRBV3-2 | few | TGTGCCAGCAGCCAAGGGAGATTTACGCAGTATTTT | CASSQGRFTQYF
- | TRBJ2-1 | TRBV7-2 | - | TGTGCCAGCAGCGCTCAGTCTAGCTTAGCCTACAATGAGCAGTTCTTC | CASSAQSSLAYNEQFF
- | TRBJ2-3 | TRBV11-2 | once | TGTGCCAGCAGCTTATGGACAGACCCCAAGGATACGCAGTATTTT | CASSLWTDPKDTQYF
TRBD2 | TRBJ2-5 | TRBV7-7 | - | TGTGCCAGCAGCTTAGTTGACACGGGAGGGACCCAGTACTTC | CASSLVDTGGTQYF
- | TRBJ2-4 | TRBV7-2 | - | TGTGCCAGCAGCCCTATGGCAGGCAAAAACATTCAGTACTTC | CASSPMAGKNIQYF
- | TRBJ2-3 | TRBV7-2 | - | TGTGCCAGCAGCTGGGGTGGGGGGAATACGCAGTATTTT | CASSWGGGNTQYF
- | TRBJ1-1 | TRBV5-6 | - | TGTGCCAGCAGCTTGGCTCCTAACACTGAAGCTTTCTTT | CASSLAPNTEAFF
TRBD2 | TRBJ2-7 | TRBV11-2 | - | TGTGCCAGCAGCCGGGGGACAAGCGGGAGTTACGAGCAGTACTTC | CASSRGTSGSYEQYF
- | TRBJ2-1 | TRBV30 | - | TGTGCCTGGAGGGGGGGATTGGACTTCAGATACAATGAGCAGTTCTTC | CAWRGGLDFRYNEQFF
- | TRBJ2-7 | TRBV5-1 | once | TGCGCCAGCAGCTTCATGGGGAGCTCCTACGAGCAGTACTTC | CASSFMGSSYEQYF
- | TRBJ1-1 | TRBV7-9 | few | TGTGCCAGCAGCGCCGATATCGGCACTGAAGCTTTCTTT | CASSADIGTEAFF
TRBD2 | TRBJ2-1 | TRBV6-5 | - | TGTGCCAGCAGTTGGTTGGGGGGGAGGAACAATGAGCAGTTCTTC | CASSWLGGRNNEQFF
TRBD1 | TRBJ2-1 | TRBV5-1 | - | TGCGCCAGCAGTCGGACAGGGGGCTACGACTCCTACAATGAGCAGTTCTTC | CASSRTGGYDSYNEQFF
TRBD1 | TRBJ1-1 | TRBV5-4 | - | TGTGCCAGCAGTTGGGATAGGGGGCGGCCCGAAGCTTTCTTT | CASSWDRGRPEAFF
- | TRBJ2-3 | TRBV9 | once | TGTGCCAGCAGCGTTTTACACGGGAGAAGCACAGATACGCAGTATTTT | CASSVLHGRSTDTQYF
TRBD2 | TRBJ2-2 | TRBV7-6 | - | TGTGCCAGCAGCTTAGAGGCGGGAGGGACCGGGGAGCTGTTTTTT | CASSLEAGGTGELFF
- | TRBJ1-3 | TRBV30 | - | TGTGCCTGGAGTATCTCCTCTGGAAACACCATATATTTT | CAWSISSGNTIYF
TRBD1 | TRBJ1-3 | TRBV11-2 | - | TGTGCCAGCAGCCAAGGACAGGGACCCTCTGGAAACACCATATATTTT | CASSQGQGPSGNTIYF
TRBD1 | TRBJ2-7 | TRBV6-5 | once | TGTGCCAGCAGACCGGGGACAGGGATCCCCTACGAGCAGTACTTC | CASRPGTGIPYEQYF
TRBD1 | TRBJ2-6 | TRBV3-1/TRBV3-2 | few | TGTGCCAGCAGCCCCCCCCTGGCCGACAGGGTGGCGGGGGCCAACGTCCTGACTTTC | CASSPPLADRVAGANVLTF
- | TRBJ2-3 | TRBV14 | - | TGTGCCAGCAGCCAGCAGGGGCTAGATACGCAGTATTTT | CASSQQGLDTQYF
TRBD2 | TRBJ2-1 | TRBV11-3 | - | TGTGCCAGCAGCGGAATCGGGCGGGAGGGCCAGATTGAGCAGTTCTTC | CASSGIGREGQIEQFF
TRBD1 | TRBJ2-1 | TRBV28 | many | TGTGCCAGCAGAGGAACCGGGACAGGGGGCTCCGGTGAGCAGTTCTTC | CASRGTGTGGSGEQFF
- | TRBJ1-1 | TRBV21-1 | once | TGTGCCAGCAGCAAAGTTCTGTCAGGGCTTGACGAAGCTTTCTTT | CASSKVLSGLDEAFF